This record covers a single TCR beta chain. Its antigen is not known. This sample's TCRbeta library carried unique molecular identifier barcodes. TCRdb re-analysed the PCR reads in MiXCR, keeping a single row per CDR3 protein. The table shows around 800,000 distinct CDR3 sequences, with roughly 15% occurring only once. This record comes from a study of T-cell reconstitution after alpha-beta-depleted transplantation in children. Notes on the study in general: Surviving recipient T cells and intrathymic progenitors accounted for some patients' high TCRbeta diversity at day 60. Alpha-beta T cells present about two months after transplant were reported to originate from several hundred expanded graft clones.

There are 13 residues in the CDR3. V lost 2 bases and J lost 8, with 12 bases in between. Per germline, CDR1 KGHSH and CDR2 LQKENI. The sequenced sample was PBMCs, mostly from graft donor cells, obtained 360 days after TCRalphabeta/CD19-depleted stem cell transplant. The rearrangement joins TRBV18 to TRBJ1-2; no firm D call. This clonotype originated in a male patient aged 10 to 17 who had a stem cell transplant for acute lymphoblastic leukemia, so the T cells may come from the graft donor. CDR3 in DNA: TGTGCCAGCTCACCAAGCGGCAGCTTCGGCTACACCTTC. Translated: CASSPSGSFGYTF.